The source of this T cell receptor (beta chain) is a study of T cell responses to AZD1222 COVID-19 vaccine. Study results and limitations: Among those given AZD1222, only five to seven were seropositive at baseline.

This CDR3 contains 16 residues. Germline V gene sequence: CDR1 SGHRS, CDR2 YFSETQ. The germline V and J ends were trimmed by 2 bases and 8 bases, with 20 bases remaining between them. Generated by immunoSEQ multiplex PCR, the TCRdb table keeps only in-frame clones and is missing some. The sample consists of about 140,000 clones, about 93% of them appearing once. Of note for this clone: Its antigen is still unknown.

The genes are TRBV5-1 and TRBJ2-1; D is unresolved. The source material was peripheral blood, sampled on day 0 of AZD1222 vaccination. The clonotype comes from an adult in good health. CDR3 protein: CASSLDRSEKYDEQFF. The CDR3 DNA reads as TGCGCCAGCAGCTTAGATCGTTCTGAAAAGTACGATGAGCAGTTCTTC. The full variable domain, completed using reference TRBV5-1 and TRBJ2-1, is KAGVTQTPRYLIKTRGQQVTLSCSPISGHRSVSWYQQTPGQGLQFLFEYFSETQRNKGNFPGRFSGRQFSNSRSEMNVSTLELGDSALYLCASSLDRSEKYDEQFFGPGTRLTVL.